This T cell receptor beta chain was documented in a study of OX40 agonist ivuxolimab in advanced cancers. The repertoire was sequenced with immunoSEQ multiplex PCR; TCRdb's copy has only in-frame clones and lacks some. The sample lists about 93,000 clones, roughly 89% seen once, with approximately 0.35% in the top ten. With V trimmed by 5 bases and J by 4 bases, 10 bases remained unmatched. Germline V gives CDR1 LNHDA, CDR2 SQIVND (reference sequence). CDR3 size: 15 residues. The receptor's source is an adult with an advanced solid tumor such as melanoma, head and neck, liver or kidney cancer. The chain combines TRBV19 with TRBJ1-2; 7 nucleotides line up with TRBD1. This material consisted of CD4+ or CD8+ T cells sorted from blood, taken in a trial of the OX40 agonist ivuxolimab. CDR3 protein: CASSLAGGAIYGYTF. In DNA form, the CDR3 reads TGTGCCAGTAGTTTGGCAGGGGGTGCGATCTATGGCTACACCTTC.